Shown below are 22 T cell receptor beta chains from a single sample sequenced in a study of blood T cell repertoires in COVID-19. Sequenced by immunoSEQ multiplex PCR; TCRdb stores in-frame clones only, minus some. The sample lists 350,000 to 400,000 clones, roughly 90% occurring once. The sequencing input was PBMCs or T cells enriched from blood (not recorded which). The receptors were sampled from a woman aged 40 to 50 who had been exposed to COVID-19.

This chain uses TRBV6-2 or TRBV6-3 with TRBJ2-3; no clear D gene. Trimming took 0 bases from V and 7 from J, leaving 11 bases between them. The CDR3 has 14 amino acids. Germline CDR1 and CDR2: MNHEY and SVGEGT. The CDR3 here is CASSYSGSPNTQYF. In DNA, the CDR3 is TGTGCCAGCAGTTACTCGGGCAGCCCTAATACGCAGTATTTT.

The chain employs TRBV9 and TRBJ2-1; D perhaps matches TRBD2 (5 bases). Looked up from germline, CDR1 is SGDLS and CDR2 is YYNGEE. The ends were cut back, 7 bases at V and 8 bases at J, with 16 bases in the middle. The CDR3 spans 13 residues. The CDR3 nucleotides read TGTGCCAGCGAGGACTCTTCCTTACATGAGCAGTTCTTC. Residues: CASEDSSLHEQFF.

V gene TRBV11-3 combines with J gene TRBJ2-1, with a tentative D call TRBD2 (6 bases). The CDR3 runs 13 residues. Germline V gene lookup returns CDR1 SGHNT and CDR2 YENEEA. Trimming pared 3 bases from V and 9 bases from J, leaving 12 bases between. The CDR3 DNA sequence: TGTGCCAGCAGCTTGGGAGGTACGGGTGAGCAGTTCTTC. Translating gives CASSLGGTGEQFF.

The CDR3 nucleotides read TGTGCCAGCAGCTCACAGGGAGGGCCCTACGAGCAGTACTTC. Translation gives CASSSQGGPYEQYF. The chain employs TRBV14 and TRBJ2-7; perhaps TRBD2 as D (7 bases). The V gene's germline CDR1 is SGHDN and CDR2 FVKESK. The CDR3 contains 14 residues. Trimming removed 5 bases from V and 2 bases from J, with 13 bases in between.

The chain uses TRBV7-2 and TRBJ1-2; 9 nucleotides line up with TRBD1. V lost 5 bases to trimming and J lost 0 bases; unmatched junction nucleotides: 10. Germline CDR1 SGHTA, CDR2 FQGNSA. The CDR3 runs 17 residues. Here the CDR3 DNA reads TGTGCCAGCAGCCCCCGCGGCGGGACAGGGTCTAACTATGGCTACACCTTC. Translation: CASSPRGGTGSNYGYTF.

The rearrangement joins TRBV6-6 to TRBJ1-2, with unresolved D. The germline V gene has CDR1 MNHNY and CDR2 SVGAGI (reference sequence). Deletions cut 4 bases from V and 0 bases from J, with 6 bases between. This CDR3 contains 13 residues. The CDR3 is CASSSGPNYGYTF. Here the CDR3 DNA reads TGTGCCAGCAGTTCGGGTCCTAACTATGGCTACACCTTC.

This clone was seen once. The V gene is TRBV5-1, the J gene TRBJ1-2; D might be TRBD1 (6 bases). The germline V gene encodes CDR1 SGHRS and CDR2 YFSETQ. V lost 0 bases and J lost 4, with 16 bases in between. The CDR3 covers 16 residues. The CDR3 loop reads CASSLALGGAGYGYTF. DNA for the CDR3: TGCGCCAGCAGCTTGGCCCTCGGGGGGGCCGGCTATGGCTACACCTTC.

The CDR3 loop reads CASSQGQGRGSNQPQHF. CDR3 coding DNA: TGCGCCAGCAGCCAAGGACAGGGGAGGGGTAGCAATCAGCCCCAGCATTTT. The J gene is TRBJ1-5, the V gene TRBV4-1; 8 bases line up with TRBD1. CDR1 and CDR2 from the germline V gene are MGHRA and YSYEKL. The CDR3 has 17 residues. Trimming cost V 1 base and J 0 bases; bases outside gene matches: 5.

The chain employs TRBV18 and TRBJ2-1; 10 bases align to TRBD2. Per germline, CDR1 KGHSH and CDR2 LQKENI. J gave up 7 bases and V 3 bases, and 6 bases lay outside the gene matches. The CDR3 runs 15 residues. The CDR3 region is CASSPPGLALNEQFF. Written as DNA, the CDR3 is TGTGCCAGCTCACCGCCGGGACTAGCGTTAAATGAGCAGTTCTTC.

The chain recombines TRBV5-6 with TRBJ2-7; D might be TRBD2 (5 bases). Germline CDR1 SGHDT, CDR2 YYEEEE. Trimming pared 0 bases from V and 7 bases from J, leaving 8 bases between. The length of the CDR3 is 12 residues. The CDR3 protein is CASSLGPGEQYF. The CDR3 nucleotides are TGTGCCAGCAGCTTGGGGCCGGGGGAGCAGTACTTC.

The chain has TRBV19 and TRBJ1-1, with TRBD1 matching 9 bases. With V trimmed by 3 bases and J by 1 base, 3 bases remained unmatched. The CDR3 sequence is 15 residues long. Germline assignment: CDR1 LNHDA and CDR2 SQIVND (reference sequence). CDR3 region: CASSIPGQGNTEAFF. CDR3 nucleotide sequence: TGTGCCAGTAGTATTCCGGGACAGGGGAACACTGAAGCTTTCTTT. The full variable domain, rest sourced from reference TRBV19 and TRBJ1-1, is DGGITQSPKYLFRKEGQNVTLSCEQNLNHDAMYWYRQDPGQGLRLIYYSQIVNDFQKGDIAEGYSVSREKKESFPLTVTSAQKNPTAFYLCASSIPGQGNTEAFFGQGTRLTVV.

CDR3 in amino acids: CASSPFVIGEAYNEQFF. CDR3 in DNA: TGTGCCAGCTCACCGTTCGTCATAGGGGAGGCCTACAATGAGCAGTTCTTC. The chain employs TRBV18 and TRBJ2-1; a weak D match, TRBD2 (6 bases). With 3 bases removed from V and 2 bases from J, the gap between germline ends came to 17 bases. The length of the CDR3 is 17 residues. The germline V gene has CDR1 KGHSH and CDR2 LQKENI.

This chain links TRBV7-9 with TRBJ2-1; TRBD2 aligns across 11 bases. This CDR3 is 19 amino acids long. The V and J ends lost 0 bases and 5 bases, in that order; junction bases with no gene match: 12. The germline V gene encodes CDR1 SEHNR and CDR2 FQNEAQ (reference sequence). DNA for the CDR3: TGTGCCAGCAGCTTAGCCCTACAGACTAGCGGGATTGCCCACAATGAGCAGTTCTTC. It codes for CASSLALQTSGIAHNEQFF.

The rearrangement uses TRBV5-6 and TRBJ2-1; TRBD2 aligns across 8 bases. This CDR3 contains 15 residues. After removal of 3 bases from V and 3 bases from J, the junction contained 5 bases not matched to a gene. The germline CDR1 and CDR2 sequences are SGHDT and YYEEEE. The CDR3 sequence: CASSSGLDHYNEQFF. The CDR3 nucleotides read TGTGCCAGCAGCTCGGGACTAGACCACTACAATGAGCAGTTCTTC.

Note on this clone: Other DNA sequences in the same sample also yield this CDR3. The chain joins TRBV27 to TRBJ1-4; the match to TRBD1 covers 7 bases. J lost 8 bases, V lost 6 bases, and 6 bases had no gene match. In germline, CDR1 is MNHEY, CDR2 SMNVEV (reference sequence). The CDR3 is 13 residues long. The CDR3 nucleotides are TGTGCCAGCAGGAGGACAGGAAACGAAAAACTGTTTTTT. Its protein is CASRRTGNEKLFF.

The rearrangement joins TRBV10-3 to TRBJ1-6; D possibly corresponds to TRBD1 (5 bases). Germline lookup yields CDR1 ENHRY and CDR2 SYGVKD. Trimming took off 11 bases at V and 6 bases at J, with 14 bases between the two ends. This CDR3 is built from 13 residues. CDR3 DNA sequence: TGTGCCTTTAGACAGACCCTTAATTCACCCCTCCACTTT. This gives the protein CAFRQTLNSPLHF.

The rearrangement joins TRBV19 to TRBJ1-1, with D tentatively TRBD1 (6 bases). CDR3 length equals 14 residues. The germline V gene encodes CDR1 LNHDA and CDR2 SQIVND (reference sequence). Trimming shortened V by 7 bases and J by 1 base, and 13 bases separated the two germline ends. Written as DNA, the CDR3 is TGTGCCAGTATCCCGGGACACCGGAACACTGAAGCTTTCTTT. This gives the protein CASIPGHRNTEAFF.

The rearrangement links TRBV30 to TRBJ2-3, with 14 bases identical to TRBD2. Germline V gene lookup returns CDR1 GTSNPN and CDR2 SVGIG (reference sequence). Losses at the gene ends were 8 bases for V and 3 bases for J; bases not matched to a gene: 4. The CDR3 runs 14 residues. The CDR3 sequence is CAGTSGRKTDTQYF. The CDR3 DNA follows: TGTGCCGGGACTAGCGGGAGAAAGACAGATACGCAGTATTTT.

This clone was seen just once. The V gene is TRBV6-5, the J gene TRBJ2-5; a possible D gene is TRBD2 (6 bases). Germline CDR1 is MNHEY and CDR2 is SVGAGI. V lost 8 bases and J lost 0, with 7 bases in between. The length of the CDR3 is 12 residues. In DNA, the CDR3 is TGTGCCAGCGGGGGGTACCAAGAGACCCAGTACTTC. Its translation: CASGGYQETQYF.

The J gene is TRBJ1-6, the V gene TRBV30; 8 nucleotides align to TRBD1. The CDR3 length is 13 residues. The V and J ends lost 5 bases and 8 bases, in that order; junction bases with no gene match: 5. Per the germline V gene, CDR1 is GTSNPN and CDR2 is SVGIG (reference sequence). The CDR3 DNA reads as TGTGCCTGGGAAGACAGGGGATATTCACCCCTCCACTTT. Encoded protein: CAWEDRGYSPLHF.

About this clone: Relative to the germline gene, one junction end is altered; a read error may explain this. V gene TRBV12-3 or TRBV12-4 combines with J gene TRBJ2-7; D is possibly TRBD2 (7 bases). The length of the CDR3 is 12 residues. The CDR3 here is CASSPHRDYVDF. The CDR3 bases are TGTGCCAGCAGCCCCCACAGGGACTACGTGGACTTC.

CDR3 coding DNA: TGCAGCGTCGACAGGGGTCCTTACGAGCAGTACTTC. Translating gives CSVDRGPYEQYF. The chain links TRBV29-1 to TRBJ2-7, with TRBD1 matching over 8 bases. The CDR3 contains 12 residues. V lost 6 bases and J lost 4; bases outside the gene matches: 5. CDR1 SQVTM and CDR2 ANQGSEA come from the germline V gene.